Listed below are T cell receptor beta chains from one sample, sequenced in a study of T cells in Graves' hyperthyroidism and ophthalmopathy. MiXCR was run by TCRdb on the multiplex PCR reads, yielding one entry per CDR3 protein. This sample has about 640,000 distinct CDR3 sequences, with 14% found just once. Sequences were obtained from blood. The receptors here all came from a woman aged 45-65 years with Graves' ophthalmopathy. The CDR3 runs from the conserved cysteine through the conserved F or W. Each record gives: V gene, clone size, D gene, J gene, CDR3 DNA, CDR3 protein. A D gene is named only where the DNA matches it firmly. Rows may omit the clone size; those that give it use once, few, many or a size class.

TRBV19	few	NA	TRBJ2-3	TGTGCCAGTAGTATAGAAGGGGGATCACTATCCCTGACGCAGTATTTT	CASSIEGGSLSLTQYF
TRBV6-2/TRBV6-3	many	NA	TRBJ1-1	TGTGCCAGCAGTTACTCCATGACAGCGAACACTGAAGCTTTCTTT	CASSYSMTANTEAFF
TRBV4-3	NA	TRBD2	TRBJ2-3	TGCGCCAGCAGCCAAGTTGCGGGAGGGGACCGCACAGATACGCAGTATTTT	CASSQVAGGDRTDTQYF
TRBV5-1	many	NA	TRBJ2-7	TGCGCCAGCAGCTTGGCGGGGACTCCCTACGAGCAGTACTTC	CASSLAGTPYEQYF
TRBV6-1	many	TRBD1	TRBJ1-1	TGTGCCAGCAGCACGACAGGGGTGGGCACTGAAGCTTTCTTT	CASSTTGVGTEAFF
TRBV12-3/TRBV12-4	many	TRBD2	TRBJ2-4	TGTGCCAGCAGTCGGACTAGCGGGGTTGACATTCAGTACTTC	CASSRTSGVDIQYF
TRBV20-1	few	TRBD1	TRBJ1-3	TGCAGTGCTAGCCGGGACAGGGGGGGAGGGGGCTCTGGAAACACCATATATTTT	CSASRDRGGGGSGNTIYF
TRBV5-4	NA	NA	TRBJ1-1	TGTGCCAGCAGCTTGGAAACCGGGGGTCCTGAAGCTTTCTTT	CASSLETGGPEAFF
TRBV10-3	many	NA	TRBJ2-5	TGTGCCATCAGTCCAACGGAAAGGAAAGAGACCCAGTACTTC	CAISPTERKETQYF
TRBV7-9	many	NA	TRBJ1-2	TGTGCCAGCAGCGCTTACGTGTTAGGGGTCGGTGGCTACACCTTC	CASSAYVLGVGGYTF
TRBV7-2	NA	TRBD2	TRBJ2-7	TGTGCCAGCAGATCTACTAGCGGTAAAACAGGGGAGCAGTACTTC	CASRSTSGKTGEQYF
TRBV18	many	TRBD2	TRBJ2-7	TGTGCCAGCTCACCACCCGGAACTAGCGGGAGATACGAGCAGTACTTC	CASSPPGTSGRYEQYF
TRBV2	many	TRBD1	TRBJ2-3	TGTGCCAGCAAGGCAGGGGGTCCAGATACGCAGTATTTT	CASKAGGPDTQYF
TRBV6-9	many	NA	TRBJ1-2	TGTGCCAGCAGTTATATTGCAGGGAGCTATGGCTACACCTTC	CASSYIAGSYGYTF
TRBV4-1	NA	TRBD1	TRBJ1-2	TGCGCCAGCAGCGCCCGGGACAGGGCTAACTATGGCTACACCTTC	CASSARDRANYGYTF
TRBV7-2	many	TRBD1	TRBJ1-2	TGTGCCAGCGGCACAGGGGAGAACTATGGCTACACCTTC	CASGTGENYGYTF
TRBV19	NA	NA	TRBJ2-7	TGTGCCAGTAGTATAGCGGGGAATACCTACGAGCAGTACTTC	CASSIAGNTYEQYF
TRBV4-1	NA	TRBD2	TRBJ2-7	TGCGCCAGCAGCCACCGGACTAGCGGGAGCGCGGACGAGCAGTACTTC	CASSHRTSGSADEQYF
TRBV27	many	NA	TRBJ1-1	TGTGCCAGCAGTTTATCTCTCTCCATGAACACTGAAGCTTTCTTT	CASSLSLSMNTEAFF
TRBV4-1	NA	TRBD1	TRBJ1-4	TGCGCCAGCAGCCATGACAGGGGTAACGAAAAACTGTTTTTT	CASSHDRGNEKLFF
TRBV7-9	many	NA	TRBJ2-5	TGTGCCAGCGGGCAGGAGGCAATAGAGACCCAGTACTTC	CASGQEAIETQYF
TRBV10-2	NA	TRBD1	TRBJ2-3	TGCGCCAGCAGGAAGGCCCAGGGGGCGCGATCCACAGATACGCAGTATTTT	CASRKAQGARSTDTQYF
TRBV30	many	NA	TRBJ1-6	TGTGCCTGGAGTGTCGACAGGAATTCACCCCTCCACTTT	CAWSVDRNSPLHF
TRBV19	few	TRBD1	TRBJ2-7	TGTGCCAGTAGTATCGGGACAGGGGAGCAGTACTTC	CASSIGTGEQYF
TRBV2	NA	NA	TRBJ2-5	TGTGCCAGCAGTGGAGGCTCAACCCAGTACTTC	CASSGGSTQYF
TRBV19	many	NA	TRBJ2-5	TGTGCCAGTAGTCTGAGTCTTCGGGAGACCCAGTACTTC	CASSLSLRETQYF
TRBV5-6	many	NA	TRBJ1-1	TGTGCCAGCAGCTTGAATTTTGGCACTGAAGCTTTCTTT	CASSLNFGTEAFF
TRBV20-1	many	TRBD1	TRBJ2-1	TGCAGTGCTAGAGACACAGGGGGTGGGGGAGATGAGCAGTTCTTC	CSARDTGGGGDEQFF
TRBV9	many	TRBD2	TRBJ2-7	TGTGCCAGCAGCGTAGATAGCGGGGGGGCCCACTACGAGCAGTACTTC	CASSVDSGGAHYEQYF
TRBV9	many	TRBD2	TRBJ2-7	TGTGCCAGCAGCGTAGAAGGACTAGCGAACTACGAGCAGTACTTC	CASSVEGLANYEQYF
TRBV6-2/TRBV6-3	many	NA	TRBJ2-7	TGTGCCAGCAGTTACTGGCGATACGAGCAGTACTTC	CASSYWRYEQYF
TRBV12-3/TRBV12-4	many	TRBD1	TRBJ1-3	TGTGCCAGCAGTATTAAACAGGGGAATGGAAACACCATATATTTT	CASSIKQGNGNTIYF
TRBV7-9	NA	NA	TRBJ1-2	TGTGCCAGTAGCCTCGGACCGATATCTAACTATGGCTACACCTTC	CASSLGPISNYGYTF
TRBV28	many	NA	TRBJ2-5	TGTGCCAGCACCGGCCCCTGGACGAAGGAGACCCAGTACTTC	CASTGPWTKETQYF
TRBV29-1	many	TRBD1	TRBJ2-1	TGCAGCGCCCTGGGACAGCCGAAGGGTTACAATGAGCAGTTCTTC	CSALGQPKGYNEQFF
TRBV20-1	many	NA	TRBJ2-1	TGCAGTGCTGCGAGCGGCAACTCCTACAATGAGCAGTTCTTC	CSAASGNSYNEQFF
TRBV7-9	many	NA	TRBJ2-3	TGTGCCAGCAGCCCTACACTCACAGATACGCAGTATTTT	CASSPTLTDTQYF
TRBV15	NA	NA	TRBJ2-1	TGTGCCACCAGCAGAGGCCTATTAGCGCAGGACGATGAGCAGTTCTTC	CATSRGLLAQDDEQFF
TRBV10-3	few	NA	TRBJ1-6	TGTGCCATCAGCCCAGATCCTCGGATGAATTCACCCCTCCACTTT	CAISPDPRMNSPLHF
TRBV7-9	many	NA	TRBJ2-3	TGTGCCAGCAGCTTAGGGGCGGCTAGCGGCACAGATACGCAGTATTTT	CASSLGAASGTDTQYF
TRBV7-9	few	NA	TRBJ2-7	TGTGCCAGCAGCTTAGCGGAACCAGGTCGCGAGCAGTACTTC	CASSLAEPGREQYF
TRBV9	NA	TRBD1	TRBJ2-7	TGTGCCAGCAGCGTAAGGACAGGGGGCTCCTACGAGCAGTACTTC	CASSVRTGGSYEQYF
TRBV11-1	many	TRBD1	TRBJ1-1	TGTGCCAGCAGCGCAGGACAGGCGCTCCTGAACACTGAAGCTTTCTTT	CASSAGQALLNTEAFF
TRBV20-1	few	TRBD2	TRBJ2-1	TGCAGTGCTCATATAGCGGGGAGGGCCGATGAGCAGTTCTTC	CSAHIAGRADEQFF
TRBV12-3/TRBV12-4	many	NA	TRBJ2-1	TGTGCCAGCAGTCCCCTTCGGGGAACCTACAATGAGCAGTTCTTC	CASSPLRGTYNEQFF
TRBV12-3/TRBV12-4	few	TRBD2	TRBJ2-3	TGTGCCAGCAGTCCCACCAAATTAGCGGGAGGAATTGCAGATACGCAGTATTTT	CASSPTKLAGGIADTQYF
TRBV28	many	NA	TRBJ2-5	TGTGCCAGCAGCGCCCAGGGGGGTTTGGCGGAGACCCAGTACTTC	CASSAQGGLAETQYF
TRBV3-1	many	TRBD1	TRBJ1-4	TGTGCCAGCAGCCACTGGGGACAGGGGGGGAATGAAAAACTGTTTTTT	CASSHWGQGGNEKLFF
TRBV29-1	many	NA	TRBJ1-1	TGCAGCGTTGTGTACAGGCAGATGAACACTGAAGCTTTCTTT	CSVVYRQMNTEAFF
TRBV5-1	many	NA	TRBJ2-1	TGCGCCAGCAGCTTGGTCAGGGAAAACAATGAGCAGTTCTTC	CASSLVRENNEQFF
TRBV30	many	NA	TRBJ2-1	TGTGCCTGGAGTCCGACCAATGAGCAGTTCTTC	CAWSPTNEQFF
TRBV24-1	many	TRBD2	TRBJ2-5	TGTGCCACCAGCGACCCCCGGCCGGGACTACAAGAGACCCAGTACTTC	CATSDPRPGLQETQYF
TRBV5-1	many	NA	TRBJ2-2	TGCGCCAGCATGTTACTCTCGAACACCGGGGAGCTGTTTTTT	CASMLLSNTGELFF